The next 27 T cell receptor beta chains were all read from a single sample in a study of OX40 agonist ivuxolimab in advanced cancers. TCRdb's copy holds only in-frame clones and misses some; the assay was immunoSEQ multiplex PCR. Here the sample spans 70,000 to 85,000 clones, around 83% being singletons. The material sequenced was CD4+ or CD8+ T cells sorted from blood, taken in a trial of the OX40 agonist ivuxolimab. The receptors originated from an adult with an advanced solid tumor such as melanoma, head and neck, liver or kidney cancer.

The gene calls are TRBV19 and TRBJ2-7; 11 bases are shared with TRBD1. Looked up from germline, CDR1 is LNHDA and CDR2 is SQIVND (reference sequence). After removal of 4 bases from V and 1 base from J, the junction contained 3 bases not matched to a gene. This CDR3 comprises 15 residues. CDR3 DNA: TGTGCCAGTAGTAAACGGGACAGGGGGTCCTACGAGCAGTACTTC. This translates into CASSKRDRGSYEQYF.

The V and J genes are TRBV5-4 and TRBJ2-1, with D tentatively TRBD1 (6 bases). V gave up 4 bases and J gave up 0 bases, with 11 bases separating them. This CDR3 has 15 residues. Germline-derived CDR1 and CDR2 are SGHNT and YYREEE (reference sequence). The CDR3 sequence: CASSPGTSSYNEQFF. The CDR3 DNA is TGTGCCAGCAGCCCCGGGACATCCTCCTACAATGAGCAGTTCTTC. Full variable domain (outside the CDR3, taken from reference TRBV5-4 and TRBJ2-1): ETGVTQSPTHLIKTRGQQVTLRCSSQSGHNTVSWYQQALGQGPQFIFQYYREEENGRGNFPPRFSGLQFPNYSSELNVNALELDDSALYLCASSPGTSSYNEQFFGPGTRLTVL.

The gene calls are TRBV7-5 and TRBJ2-7; the table gives TRBD2 as D, unverified against the DNA. TRBV7-5 is an annotated pseudogene. The CDR3 contains 14 residues. The CDR3 loop is CVAGTLAGPYEQYF. For the CDR3, the DNA is TGTGTCGCAGGAACACTAGCGGGGCCCTACGAGCAGTACTTC.

The chain joins TRBV18 to TRBJ1-1; D unresolved. The CDR3 is made up of 14 amino acids. The V end lost 3 bases, the J end lost 2 bases, and 10 bases lay between the germline ends. Germline V gives CDR1 KGHSH, CDR2 LQKENI. The CDR3 DNA reads TGTGCCAGCTCACCCCAGGAAGCAAACACTGAAGCTTTCTTT. Amino acid sequence: CASSPQEANTEAFF.

This clone is a singleton in its sample. The rearrangement links TRBV15 to TRBJ1-1; the D is unclear. CDR1 and CDR2 from the germline V gene are LNHNV and YYDKDF (reference sequence). The CDR3 sequence is 14 residues long. V was clipped by 0 bases and J by 6 bases, with 11 bases between them. CDR3 region: CATSRDDGGSEAFF. The DNA for the CDR3 is TGTGCCACCAGCAGAGATGATGGAGGCTCTGAAGCTTTCTTT.

The rearrangement links TRBV14 to TRBJ1-3; 8 positions match TRBD1. The CDR3 is 15 residues long. The V segment lost 2 bases and the J segment 2 bases; nucleotides outside the gene matches: 2. CDR1 is SGHDN and CDR2 is FVKESK in the germline V gene. The CDR3 nucleotides read TGTGCCAGCAGCCAAATCAGGGGGCCTGGAAACACCATATATTTT. It specifies CASSQIRGPGNTIYF.

The chain carries TRBV11-2 and TRBJ1-2; 10 positions agree with TRBD1. The ends lost 5 bases at V and 8 bases at J; junction bases unmatched: 14. Per the germline V gene, CDR1 is SGHAT and CDR2 is FQNNGV. The CDR3 length is 16 residues. DNA for the CDR3: TGTGCCAGCAGCCAAGAAAGGGGACAGGGGTTTCGAGGCTACACCTTC. Translating gives CASSQERGQGFRGYTF.

The chain employs TRBV7-2 and TRBJ2-2, with 8 bases fitting TRBD2. The length of the CDR3 is 17 residues. Germline trimming cut 0 bases from V and 5 bases from J; bases unmatched to any gene: 8. Germline CDR1 and CDR2: SGHTA and FQGNSA. As DNA, the CDR3 is TGTGCCAGCAGCTTAGCGCTGATAGCGGGAAGGACCGGGGAGCTGTTTTTT. Amino acid sequence: CASSLALIAGRTGELFF.

The chain has TRBV28 and TRBJ1-1; D is possibly TRBD1 (6 bases). The V end was cut by 5 bases, the J end by 0 bases, with 22 bases between. The CDR3 is 18 amino acids. Looked up from germline, CDR1 is MDHEN and CDR2 is SYDVKM. CDR3 in amino acids: CASSSSDRYLNMNTEAFF. The CDR3 DNA follows: TGTGCCAGCAGTAGCTCGGACAGATACTTGAACATGAACACTGAAGCTTTCTTT.

The V call is TRBV5-5, the J call TRBJ2-7; tentatively, D is TRBD2 (6 bases). The CDR3 is made up of 15 amino acids. Trimming stripped 4 bases from V and 2 bases from J, with 16 bases between. Germline loops: CDR1 SGHKS, CDR2 YYEKEE (reference sequence). Here the CDR3 reads CASSSRDLPTYEQYF. CDR3 sequence (DNA): TGTGCCAGCAGCAGCCGGGACTTGCCCACCTACGAGCAGTACTTC.

This clone has more than one count but fewer than ten. The chain has TRBV29-1 and TRBJ2-5; D not resolved. From germline, CDR1 is SQVTM and CDR2 ANQGSEA. The CDR3 has 12 amino acids. The germline V and J ends were trimmed by 2 bases and 5 bases, with 9 bases remaining between them. The CDR3 DNA sequence: TGCAGCGTTGAACCGGGTTTGGAGACCCAGTACTTC. Protein sequence: CSVEPGLETQYF. Based on the CDR3 plus reference TRBV29-1 and TRBJ2-5, the full variable domain is SAVISQKPSRDICQRGTSLTIQCQVDSQVTMMFWYRQQPGQSLTLIATANQGSEATYESGFVIDKFPISRPNLTFSTLTVSNMSPEDSSIYLCSVEPGLETQYFGPGTRLLVL.

This chain joins TRBV19 and TRBJ1-2; 7 nucleotides line up with TRBD1. The CDR3 consists of 13 residues. Germline V lookup: CDR1 LNHDA, CDR2 SQIVND (reference sequence). With V trimmed by 8 bases and J by 4 bases, 7 bases remained unmatched. This CDR3 is CASADRAPYGYTF. The CDR3, as DNA: TGTGCCAGTGCCGACAGGGCCCCCTATGGCTACACCTTC.

The V gene is TRBV6-6, the J gene TRBJ1-6; TRBD1 agrees at 7 bases. Germline V gene data show CDR1 as MNHNY and CDR2 as SVGAGI (reference sequence). The CDR3 covers 15 residues. V gave up 6 bases and J gave up 4 bases; unmatched junction bases: 6. This chain's CDR3 is CASSRDRPYNSPLHF. The CDR3, as DNA: TGTGCCAGCAGCCGGGACAGACCTTATAATTCACCCCTCCACTTT.

In its sample, this clone was seen a few times. The chain carries TRBV2 and TRBJ1-2; D ambiguous. Germline V gene lookup returns CDR1 SNHLY and CDR2 FYNNEI. CDR3 length: 11 residues. Trimming pared 3 bases from V and 4 bases from J, leaving 3 bases between. Written as DNA, the CDR3 is TGTGCCAGCAGTGACACCTATGGCTACACCTTC. Protein sequence: CASSDTYGYTF. Based on the CDR3 plus reference TRBV2 and TRBJ1-2, the full variable domain is EPEVTQTPSHQVTQMGQEVILRCVPISNHLYFYWYRQILGQKVEFLVSFYNNEISEKSEIFDDQFSVERPDGSNFTLKIRSTKLEDSAMYFCASSDTYGYTFGSGTRLTVV.

This chain joins TRBV6-1 and TRBJ2-3, with D tentatively TRBD1 or TRBD2 (6 bases each). The V gene's germline CDR1 is MNHNS and CDR2 SASEGT. CDR3 length: 13 residues. V was shortened by 10 bases and J by 6 bases, with 17 bases between the two germline ends. CDR3: CATRAEGVDTQYF. The CDR3 DNA reads TGTGCCACCAGAGCGGAGGGGGTGGATACGCAGTATTTT.

This chain joins TRBV14 and TRBJ1-3; no definite D call. Trimming shortened V by 1 base and J by 9 bases, and 7 bases separated the two germline ends. CDR1 is SGHDN and CDR2 is FVKESK in the germline V gene. The CDR3 totals 12 residues. Here the CDR3 reads CASSQAESTIYF. Written as DNA, the CDR3 is TGTGCCAGCAGCCAAGCTGAAAGCACCATATATTTT.

The chain uses TRBV6-5 and TRBJ2-3; 7 bases agree with TRBD2. V shed 2 bases, J shed 1 base, and the junction held 0 bases outside the gene matches. CDR3 length: 14 amino acids. CDR1 and CDR2 (germline): MNHEY, SVGAGI. CDR3 in DNA: TGTGCCAGCAGTTACCTAGCGGGCACAGATACGCAGTATTTT. Translated: CASSYLAGTDTQYF.

This clone has just one count. The chain combines TRBV4-1 with TRBJ1-4; D might be TRBD1 (5 bases). The germline V gene encodes CDR1 MGHRA and CDR2 YSYEKL. This CDR3 is built from 16 residues. With 3 bases removed from V and 0 bases from J, the gap between germline ends came to 11 bases. The CDR3 bases are TGCGCCAGCAGCCAGGGGCAGGGCCCAACTAATGAAAAACTGTTTTTT. The encoded protein is CASSQGQGPTNEKLFF.

This chain joins TRBV18 and TRBJ2-3; perhaps TRBD2 as D (6 bases). Germline CDR1 is KGHSH and CDR2 is LQKENI. This CDR3 has 14 residues. Between the trimmed V and J ends, which lost 2 bases and 5 bases, there was a span of 11 bases. Here the CDR3 reads CASSPGSGRDTQYF. The CDR3 DNA is TGTGCCAGCTCACCAGGTAGCGGAAGAGATACGCAGTATTTT.

This chain links TRBV11-2 with TRBJ1-3, with no clear D. Germline loops: CDR1 SGHAT, CDR2 FQNNGV. V was shortened by 5 bases and J by 1 base, with 12 bases between the two germline ends. The CDR3 extends over 15 amino acids. Here the CDR3 reads CASSRLGPSGNTIYF. In DNA form, the CDR3 reads TGTGCCAGCAGCCGACTCGGACCGTCTGGAAACACCATATATTTT.

The chain employs TRBV6-6 and TRBJ1-5, with D perhaps TRBD1 (5 bases). The CDR3 is 16 residues long. Germline V gene sequence: CDR1 MNHNY, CDR2 SVGAGI (reference sequence). V was clipped by 0 bases and J by 0 bases, with 9 bases between them. CDR3 amino acids: CASSYSGAYSNQPQHF. The CDR3 nucleotides read TGTGCCAGCAGTTACTCCGGGGCTTATAGCAATCAGCCCCAGCATTTT.

A word on this clone: Other DNA sequences in the same sample also yield this CDR3. This chain joins TRBV19 and TRBJ2-1, with TRBD2 matching 7 bases. This CDR3 is built from 15 residues. Germline CDR1 LNHDA, CDR2 SQIVND (reference sequence). With 3 bases clipped from V and 9 bases from J, the junction kept 11 bases outside the gene matches. The DNA for the CDR3 is TGTGCCAGTAGTATCCTCAGCGGGATGGGTGGTGAGCAGTTCTTC. The encoded protein is CASSILSGMGGEQFF.

This clone occurred once. The V call is TRBV4-1, the J call TRBJ1-2, with 10 bases matching TRBD1. This CDR3 is 14 amino acids long. Trimming at V came to 3 bases and at J to 6 bases, leaving 4 bases not matched to a gene. Germline CDR1 and CDR2: MGHRA and YSYEKL. Here the CDR3 DNA reads TGCGCCAGCAGCCACTGGGACAGGGGAGATGGCTACACCTTC. Residues: CASSHWDRGDGYTF.

The V gene is TRBV30, the J gene TRBJ2-2; D is perhaps TRBD2 (6 bases). This CDR3 is built from 17 residues. V was clipped by 2 bases and J by 2 bases, with 18 bases between them. Germline lookup yields CDR1 GTSNPN and CDR2 SVGIG (reference sequence). The CDR3 spells CAWSPGLPISNTGELFF. Written as DNA, the CDR3 is TGTGCCTGGAGTCCGGGACTTCCCATATCCAACACCGGGGAGCTGTTTTTT.

This clone was counted once. The chain uses TRBV4-1 and TRBJ2-7; D is uncertain. This CDR3 region has 16 residues. V lost 1 base and J 0 bases, leaving 13 bases between the germline ends. Germline assignment: CDR1 MGHRA and CDR2 YSYEKL. The CDR3 coding sequence is TGCGCCAGCAGCCAAGGCTTCCCCGGGTCCTCCTACGAGCAGTACTTC. Its translation is CASSQGFPGSSYEQYF.

The chain uses TRBV18 and TRBJ2-1, with 9 nucleotides matching TRBD2. CDR3 length equals 16 residues. V gave up 1 base and J gave up 6 bases; unmatched junction bases: 7. The V gene's germline CDR1 is KGHSH and CDR2 LQKENI. The DNA of the CDR3 is TGTGCCAGCTCACCACTACTAGCGGGCGAGAGCAATGAGCAGTTCTTC. Amino acids: CASSPLLAGESNEQFF.

The J gene is TRBJ2-7, the V gene TRBV4-1; TRBD1 matches at 10 bases. The CDR3 is 17 residues long. Germline V gene sequence: CDR1 MGHRA, CDR2 YSYEKL. J lost 2 bases, V lost 0 bases, and 7 bases had no gene match. The CDR3 spells CASSQEGGQGNPYEQYF. The CDR3 nucleotides are TGCGCCAGCAGCCAAGAAGGGGGACAGGGGAACCCCTACGAGCAGTACTTC.